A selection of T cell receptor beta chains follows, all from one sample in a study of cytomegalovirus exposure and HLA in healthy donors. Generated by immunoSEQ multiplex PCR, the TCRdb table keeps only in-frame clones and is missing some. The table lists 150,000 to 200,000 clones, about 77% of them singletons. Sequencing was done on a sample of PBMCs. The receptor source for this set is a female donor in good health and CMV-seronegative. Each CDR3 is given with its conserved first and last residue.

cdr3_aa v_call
CASTRGTEGKLFF TRBV6-6
CASSQTKTPSSGNTIYF TRBV4-1
CATSSQFRGFDTQYF TRBV15
CASSLSGRDGYTF TRBV7-3
CASSSSTPNEQFF TRBV7-8
CASSLELSNSPLHF TRBV27
CASSLVQGGTEAFF TRBV5-1
CSVQTKRVSWFIQETQYF TRBV29-1
CAISSGTGGNEKLFF TRBV10-3
CASSDSADSYNEQFF TRBV6-4
CASSLEAGTGGGYTF TRBV5-1
CASSYQTGGNQPQHF TRBV6-6
CASGRGAIEQYF TRBV27
CASRAVERGKTLDRSYEQYF TRBV10-1
CASSWTPGGNQPQHF TRBV7-2
CASKGQGFATNEKLFF TRBV19
CASSQNGRHIAGELFF TRBV14
CASKRDREAYQPQHF TRBV19
CASSHHLFLANEKLFF TRBV5-1
CASRSWDRVISPLHF TRBV6-5
CASRAGGPGNIQYF TRBV28
CASSPGASGNEQFF TRBV7-9
CASSSPGNLNTEAFF TRBV4-1
CASSEKGNRGPSGNTIYF TRBV2
CASSYNPGQGAGGYTF TRBV5-1
CASSQVRNTEAFF TRBV4-3
CASSFYGQNTGELFF TRBV9
CASSLGRGYGYTF TRBV5-8
CASSPLTGIFYNEQFF TRBV18
CASSLGYPSGRAYNEQFF TRBV7-9
CASSLPGAGDTEAFF TRBV5-4
CASSGLAGGPSEQYF TRBV6-1
CASSFTTSGSRNEQFF TRBV7-9
CASSQGTSGMETQYF TRBV4-1
CASSERGQTVISTGELFF TRBV2
CAITQIPGNTIYF TRBV10-3
CASSVATGQGEQFF TRBV2
CASSQWTAGNTIYF TRBV4-1
CASSVRGNGNTIYF TRBV2
CASRGRGYEQYF TRBV2
CASRERARGSTDTQYF TRBV21-1
CASSLTGTGEQYF TRBV5-1
CASSFSGKYNEQFF TRBV27
CAWSVTGLDYGYTF TRBV30
CASSPTTGANVLTF TRBV6-1
CSVETSASRETQYF TRBV29-1
CASRLTGETQETQYF TRBV21-1
CASGDSNEKLFF TRBV6-6
CASSKRTDYGYTF TRBV21-1
CASSQPFRDKSNEQYF TRBV23-1
CATSRDGVLLTDTQYF TRBV15
CASSLELLAGATYNEQFF TRBV27
CASSHGVLVYEQFF TRBV23-1
CASSLGGNTGELFF TRBV28